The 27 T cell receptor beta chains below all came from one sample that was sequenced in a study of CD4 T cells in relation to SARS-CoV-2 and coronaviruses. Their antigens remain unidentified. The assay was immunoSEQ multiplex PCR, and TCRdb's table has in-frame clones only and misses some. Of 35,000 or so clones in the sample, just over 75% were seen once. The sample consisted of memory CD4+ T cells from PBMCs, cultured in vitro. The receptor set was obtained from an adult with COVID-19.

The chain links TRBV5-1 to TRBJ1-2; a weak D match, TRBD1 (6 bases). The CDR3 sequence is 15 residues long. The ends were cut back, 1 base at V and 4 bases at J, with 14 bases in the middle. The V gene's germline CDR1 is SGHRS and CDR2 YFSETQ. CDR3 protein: CASSLSTGTGYGYTF. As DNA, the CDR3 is TGCGCCAGCAGCTTGTCTACAGGGACGGGCTATGGCTACACCTTC. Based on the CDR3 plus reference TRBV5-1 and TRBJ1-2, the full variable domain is KAGVTQTPRYLIKTRGQQVTLSCSPISGHRSVSWYQQTPGQGLQFLFEYFSETQRNKGNFPGRFSGRQFSNSRSEMNVSTLELGDSALYLCASSLSTGTGYGYTFGSGTRLTVV.

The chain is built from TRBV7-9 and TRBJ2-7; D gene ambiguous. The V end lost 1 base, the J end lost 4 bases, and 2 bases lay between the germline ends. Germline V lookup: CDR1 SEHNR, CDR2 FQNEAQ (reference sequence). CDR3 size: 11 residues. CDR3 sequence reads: CASSLVYEQYF. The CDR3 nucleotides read TGTGCCAGCAGCTTAGTGTACGAGCAGTACTTC.

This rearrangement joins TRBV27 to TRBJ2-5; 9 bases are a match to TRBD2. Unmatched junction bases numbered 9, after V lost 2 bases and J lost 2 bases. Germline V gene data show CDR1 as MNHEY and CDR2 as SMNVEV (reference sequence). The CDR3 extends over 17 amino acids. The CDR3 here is CASSLASGIMGQETQYF. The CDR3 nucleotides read TGTGCCAGCAGTTTAGCTAGCGGGATAATGGGACAAGAGACCCAGTACTTC.

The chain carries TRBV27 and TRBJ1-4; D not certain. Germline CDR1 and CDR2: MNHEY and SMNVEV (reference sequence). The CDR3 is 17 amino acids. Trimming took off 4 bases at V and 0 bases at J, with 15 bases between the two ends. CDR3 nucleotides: TGTGCCAGCAGTTCAACAAGAGATCCTACAACTAATGAAAAACTGTTTTTT. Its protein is CASSSTRDPTTNEKLFF.

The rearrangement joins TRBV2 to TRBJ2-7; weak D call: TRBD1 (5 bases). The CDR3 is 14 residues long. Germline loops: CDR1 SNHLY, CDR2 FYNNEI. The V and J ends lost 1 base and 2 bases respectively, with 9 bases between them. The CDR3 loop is CASSEGKGTYEQYF. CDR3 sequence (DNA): TGTGCCAGCAGTGAAGGGAAGGGGACCTACGAGCAGTACTTC. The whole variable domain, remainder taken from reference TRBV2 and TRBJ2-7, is EPEVTQTPSHQVTQMGQEVILRCVPISNHLYFYWYRQILGQKVEFLVSFYNNEISEKSEIFDDQFSVERPDGSNFTLKIRSTKLEDSAMYFCASSEGKGTYEQYFGPGTRLTVT.

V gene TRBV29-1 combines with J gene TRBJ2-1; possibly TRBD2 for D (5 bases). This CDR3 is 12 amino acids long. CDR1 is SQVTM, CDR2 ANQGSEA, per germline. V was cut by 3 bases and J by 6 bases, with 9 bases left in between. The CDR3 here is CSVEASLNEQFF. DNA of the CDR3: TGCAGCGTTGAGGCTAGCCTCAATGAGCAGTTCTTC.

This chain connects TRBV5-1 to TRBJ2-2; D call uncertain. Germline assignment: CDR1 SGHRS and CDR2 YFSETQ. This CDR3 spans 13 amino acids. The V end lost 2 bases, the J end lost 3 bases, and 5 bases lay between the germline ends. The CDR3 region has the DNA TGCGCCAGCAGCTTCGCGGACACCGGGGAGCTGTTTTTT. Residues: CASSFADTGELFF.

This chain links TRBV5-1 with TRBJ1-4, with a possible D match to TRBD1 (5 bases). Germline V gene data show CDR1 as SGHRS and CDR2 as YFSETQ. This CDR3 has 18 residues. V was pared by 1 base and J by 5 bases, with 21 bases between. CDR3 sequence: CASSLYVVGTSENEKLFF. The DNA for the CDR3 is TGCGCCAGCAGCTTGTACGTCGTGGGGACGTCTGAGAATGAAAAACTGTTTTTT.

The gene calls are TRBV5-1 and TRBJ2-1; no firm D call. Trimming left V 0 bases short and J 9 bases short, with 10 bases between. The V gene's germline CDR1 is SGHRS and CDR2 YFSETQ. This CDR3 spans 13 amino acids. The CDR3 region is CASSLVFPAEQFF. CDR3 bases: TGCGCCAGCAGCTTGGTTTTTCCTGCTGAGCAGTTCTTC.

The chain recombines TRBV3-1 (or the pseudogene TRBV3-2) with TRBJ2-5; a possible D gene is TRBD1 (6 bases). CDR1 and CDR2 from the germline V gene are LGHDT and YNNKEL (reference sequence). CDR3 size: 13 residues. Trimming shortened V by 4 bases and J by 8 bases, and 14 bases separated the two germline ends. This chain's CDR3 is CASSLQGRITQYF. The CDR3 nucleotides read TGTGCCAGCAGCCTACAGGGAAGAATAACCCAGTACTTC.

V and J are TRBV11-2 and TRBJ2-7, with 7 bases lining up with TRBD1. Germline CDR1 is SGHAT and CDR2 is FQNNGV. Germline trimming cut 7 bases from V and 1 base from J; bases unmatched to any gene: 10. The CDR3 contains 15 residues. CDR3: CASNLQGWGSYEQYF. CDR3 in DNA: TGTGCCAGCAACCTACAGGGGTGGGGATCCTACGAGCAGTACTTC.

CDR3 nucleotides: TGTGCCAGCAGCTTGACTAGCGGGTTCTACGAGCAGTACTTC. Its translation: CASSLTSGFYEQYF. The rearrangement joins TRBV5-5 to TRBJ2-7; 9 positions match TRBD2. The CDR3 has 14 amino acids. Germline V gene sequence: CDR1 SGHKS, CDR2 YYEKEE (reference sequence). J gave up 3 bases and V 1 base, and 2 bases lay outside the gene matches.

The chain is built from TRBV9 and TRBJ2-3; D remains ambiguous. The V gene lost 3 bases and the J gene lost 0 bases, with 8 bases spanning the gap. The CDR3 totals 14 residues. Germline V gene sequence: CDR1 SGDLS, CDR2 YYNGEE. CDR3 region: CASSARPSTDTQYF. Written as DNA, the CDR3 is TGTGCCAGCAGCGCCCGTCCTAGCACAGATACGCAGTATTTT.

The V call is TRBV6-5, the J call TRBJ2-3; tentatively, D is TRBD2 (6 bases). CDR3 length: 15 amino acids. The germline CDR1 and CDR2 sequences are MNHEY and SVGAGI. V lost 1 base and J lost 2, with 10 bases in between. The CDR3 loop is CASSYYLADTDTQYF. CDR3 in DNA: TGTGCCAGCAGTTACTACTTAGCGGACACAGATACGCAGTATTTT.

The CDR3 DNA sequence: TGTGCCAGCAGCCAGCTGACAGGGTGGGAAAAACTGTTTTTT. Its protein product is CASSQLTGWEKLFF. This rearrangement joins TRBV2 to TRBJ1-4; 7 bases are a match to TRBD1. CDR1 SNHLY and CDR2 FYNNEI come from the germline V gene. J lost 8 bases, V lost 6 bases, and 9 bases had no gene match. CDR3 size: 14 residues.

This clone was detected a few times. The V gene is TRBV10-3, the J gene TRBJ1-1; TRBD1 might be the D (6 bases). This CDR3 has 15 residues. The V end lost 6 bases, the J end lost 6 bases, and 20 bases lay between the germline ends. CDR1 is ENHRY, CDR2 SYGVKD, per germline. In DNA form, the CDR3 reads TGTGCCATCAGCGATCGAAAACAGGGAAGTCCTGAAGCTTTCTTT. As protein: CAISDRKQGSPEAFF.

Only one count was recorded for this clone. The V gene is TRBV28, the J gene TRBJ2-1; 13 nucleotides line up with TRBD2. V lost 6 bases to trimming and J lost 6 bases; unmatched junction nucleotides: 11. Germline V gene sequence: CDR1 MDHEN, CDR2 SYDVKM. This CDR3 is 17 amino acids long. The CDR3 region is CASSSGTSGTGGNEQFF. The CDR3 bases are TGTGCCAGCAGCTCCGGGACTAGCGGGACAGGAGGCAATGAGCAGTTCTTC.

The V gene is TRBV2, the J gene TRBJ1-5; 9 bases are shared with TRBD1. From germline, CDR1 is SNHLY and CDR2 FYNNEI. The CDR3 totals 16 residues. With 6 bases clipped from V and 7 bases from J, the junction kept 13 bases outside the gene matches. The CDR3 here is CASRSTGGGSGQPQHF. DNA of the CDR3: TGTGCCAGCAGATCGACAGGGGGTGGCTCGGGGCAGCCCCAGCATTTT.

This CDR3 is CASSPQRSGANVLTF. Here the CDR3 DNA reads TGCGCCAGCAGCCCCCAGCGGTCTGGGGCCAACGTCCTGACTTTC. V gene TRBV4-3 combines with J gene TRBJ2-6, with a tentative D call TRBD2 (5 bases). V gave up 4 bases and J gave up 1 base, with 8 bases separating them. The CDR3 is 15 amino acids. Per the germline V gene, CDR1 is LGHNA and CDR2 is YSLEER.

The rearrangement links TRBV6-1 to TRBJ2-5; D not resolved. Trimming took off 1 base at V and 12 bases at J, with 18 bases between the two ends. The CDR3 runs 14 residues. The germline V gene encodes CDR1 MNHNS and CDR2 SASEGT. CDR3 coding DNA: TGTGCCAGCAGTGAAGTCGCAGCCGAGGATCGGGAGTACTTC. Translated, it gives CASSEVAAEDREYF.

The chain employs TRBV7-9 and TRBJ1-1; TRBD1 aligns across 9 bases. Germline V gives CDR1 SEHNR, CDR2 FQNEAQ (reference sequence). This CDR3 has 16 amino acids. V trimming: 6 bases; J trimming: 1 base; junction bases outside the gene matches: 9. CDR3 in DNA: TGTGCCAGCAGGTCATACAGGGGGCGTGAGAACACTGAAGCTTTCTTT. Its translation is CASRSYRGRENTEAFF.

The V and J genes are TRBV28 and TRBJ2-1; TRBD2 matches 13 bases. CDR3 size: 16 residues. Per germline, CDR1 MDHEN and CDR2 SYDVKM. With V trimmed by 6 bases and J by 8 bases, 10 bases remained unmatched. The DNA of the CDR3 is TGTGCCAGCAGCCCTCCCCCACTAGCGGGAGGGGATGAGCAGTTCTTC. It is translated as CASSPPPLAGGDEQFF.

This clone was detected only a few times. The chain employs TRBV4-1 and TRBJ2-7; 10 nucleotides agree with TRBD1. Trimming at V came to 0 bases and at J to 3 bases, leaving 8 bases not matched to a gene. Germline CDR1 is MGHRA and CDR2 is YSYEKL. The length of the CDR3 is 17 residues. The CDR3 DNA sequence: TGCGCCAGCAGCCAAGAATTTCGGGGACAGGGGTTCTACGAGCAGTACTTC. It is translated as CASSQEFRGQGFYEQYF.

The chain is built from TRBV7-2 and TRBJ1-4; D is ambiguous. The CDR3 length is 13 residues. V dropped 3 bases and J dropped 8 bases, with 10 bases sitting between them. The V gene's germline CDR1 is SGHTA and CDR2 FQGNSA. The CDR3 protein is CASSFGGLEKLFF. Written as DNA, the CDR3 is TGTGCCAGCAGCTTTGGCGGTCTCGAAAAACTGTTTTTT.

The CDR3 nucleotides are TGTGCCAGCAGCCGATTCGAGCAGTACTTC. Translation gives CASSRFEQYF. The genes are TRBV21-1 and TRBJ2-7. TRBV21-1 is a listed pseudogene. This CDR3 has 10 amino acids.

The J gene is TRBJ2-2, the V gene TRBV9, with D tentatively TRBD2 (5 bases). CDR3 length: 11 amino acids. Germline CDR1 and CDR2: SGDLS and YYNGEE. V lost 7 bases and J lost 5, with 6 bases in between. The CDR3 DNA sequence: TGTGCCAGCTCGGGAACCGGGGAGCTGTTTTTT. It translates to CASSGTGELFF.

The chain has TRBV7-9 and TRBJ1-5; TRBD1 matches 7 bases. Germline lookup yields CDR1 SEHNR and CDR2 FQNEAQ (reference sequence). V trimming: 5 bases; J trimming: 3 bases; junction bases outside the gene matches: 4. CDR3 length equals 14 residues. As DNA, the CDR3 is TGTGCCAGCAGCCGGGACAGCAACAATCAGCCCCAGCATTTT. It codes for CASSRDSNNQPQHF.